The clone carrying this TCR beta chain has a count of ten or more. An equimolar mix of two oligonucleotides served as the beta constant-region primer for TRBC1 and TRBC2. Ligated cDNA was amplified by four rounds of PCR with nested alpha and beta constant-region primers and SP2. MiXCR, applied by TCRdb to the UMI-ligation and nested PCR reads, yields one record per CDR3 protein. The table has 10,000 or so distinct CDR3 sequences, 4.5% to 7% seen once; the top ten hold around 58%. The CDR3 length is 15 residues. Germline CDR1 is MNHEY and CDR2 is SVGAGI. V lost 6 bases to trimming and J lost 7 bases; unmatched junction nucleotides: 10. The data are from a study of naive and memory T cell subsets.

The sample was CD4+ TEMRA cells from blood. Subset meaning: effector memory re-expressing CD45RA, CD45RA+ CD27-. The chain carries TRBV6-5 and TRBJ2-5; 11 positions agree with TRBD2. The source is a human donor in good health. CDR3 sequence: CASRPGLAVIGTQYF. The DNA of the CDR3 is TGTGCCAGCAGACCGGGACTAGCGGTGATTGGGACCCAGTACTTC.